This passage covers 18 T cell receptor beta chains from one sample sequenced in a study of identical twins. TCRdb reanalysed the 5' RACE reads using MiXCR and keeps one entry per CDR3 protein. The sample has roughly 770,000 distinct CDR3 sequences; roughly 18% are singletons. The same data also went into a second study, on T cells expressing NK-cell markers.

The sequenced material came from PBMCs. These receptors originate from a young woman in good health.

The chain couples TRBV7-2 to TRBJ2-4; the D is unclear. Germline lookup yields CDR1 SGHTA and CDR2 FQGNSA. V was pared by 5 bases and J by 4 bases, with 12 bases between. The CDR3 runs 14 residues. CDR3 sequence (DNA): TGTGCCAGCAGCCCGGACGGACGGAAAAACATTCAGTACTTC. Translated, it gives CASSPDGRKNIQYF.

This clonotype was observed a handful of times. The V call is TRBV20-1, the J call TRBJ1-5; possibly TRBD1 for D (5 bases). This CDR3 has 15 amino acids. Germline-derived CDR1 and CDR2 are DFQATT and SNEGSKA (reference sequence). The V gene lost 3 bases and the J gene lost 3 bases, with 15 bases spanning the gap. The CDR3 sequence is CSARVVGRDNQPQHF. Here the CDR3 DNA reads TGCAGTGCTAGGGTTGTGGGCAGGGACAATCAGCCCCAGCATTTT.

This clonotype was recorded at least ten times. V gene TRBV7-9 combines with J gene TRBJ2-7; possible D gene TRBD1, 5 bases. Trimming took 5 bases from V and 3 from J, leaving 14 bases between them. In germline, CDR1 is SEHNR, CDR2 FQNEAQ (reference sequence). This CDR3 has 14 residues. The CDR3 region is CASSPTTELYEQYF. The CDR3 coding sequence is TGTGCCAGCAGCCCTACGACAGAGCTCTACGAGCAGTACTTC.

This rearrangement joins TRBV6-4 to TRBJ1-6, with a tentative D call TRBD1 (5 bases). The CDR3 extends over 13 amino acids. V gave up 6 bases and J gave up 7 bases, with 10 bases separating them. Germline CDR1 MRHNA, CDR2 SNTAGT. The CDR3 loop reads CASSRDANSPLHF. The CDR3 DNA sequence: TGTGCCAGCAGCCGGGACGCCAATTCACCCCTCCACTTT.

This chain connects TRBV10-3 to TRBJ1-2; no reliable D call. Trimming took off 0 bases at V and 4 bases at J, with 12 bases between the two ends. The CDR3 has 15 amino acids. Germline V gene sequence: CDR1 ENHRY, CDR2 SYGVKD. The CDR3 region is CAISESSGVGYGYTF. CDR3 nucleotides: TGTGCCATCAGTGAGTCATCCGGGGTCGGCTATGGCTACACCTTC.

This clonotype has ten or more counts. The V gene is TRBV10-3, the J gene TRBJ2-7; maybe TRBD1 (5 bases). The CDR3 is made up of 14 amino acids. The V end was cut by 3 bases, the J end by 2 bases, with 11 bases between. CDR1 ENHRY and CDR2 SYGVKD come from the germline V gene. CDR3 in DNA: TGTGCCATCAGTGATAGGGGCGGACCCTACGAGCAGTACTTC. Translating it yields CAISDRGGPYEQYF.

This clonotype came up a few times. The J gene is TRBJ2-2, the V gene TRBV27; D not certain. CDR1 and CDR2 (germline): MNHEY, SMNVEV (reference sequence). Trimming took 0 bases from V and 4 from J, leaving 9 bases between them. The CDR3 is 15 residues long. CDR3 protein: CASSLSLGITGELFF. CDR3 bases: TGTGCCAGCAGTTTATCGTTGGGAATCACCGGGGAGCTGTTTTTT.

The chain uses TRBV7-2 and TRBJ2-1; possibly TRBD2 for D (5 bases). CDR1 and CDR2 (germline): SGHTA, FQGNSA. The CDR3 runs to 15 residues. Trimming cost V 5 bases and J 0 bases, with 11 bases left between them. In DNA, the CDR3 is TGTGCCAGCAGCCAGCGGTTTGGCTCCTACAATGAGCAGTTCTTC. This encodes CASSQRFGSYNEQFF. Supplemented by reference TRBV7-2 and TRBJ2-1, the full variable domain reads GAGVSQSPSNKVTEKGKDVELRCDPISGHTALYWYRQSLGQGLEFLIYFQGNSAPDKSGLPSDRFSAERTGGSVSTLTIQRTQQEDSAVYLCASSQRFGSYNEQFFGPGTRLTVL.

The CDR3 is CASYTATEAFF. The CDR3 coding sequence is TGTGCCAGCTATACAGCCACTGAAGCTTTCTTT. The chain joins TRBV12-3 or TRBV12-4 to TRBJ1-1; D is unclear. The germline V and J ends were trimmed by 8 bases and 4 bases, with 8 bases remaining between them. The length of the CDR3 is 11 residues.

This clonotype has ten or more counts. The V and J genes are TRBV20-1 and TRBJ2-3, with unresolved D. The V end was cut by 4 bases, the J end by 2 bases, with 16 bases between. Germline values: CDR1 DFQATT, CDR2 SNEGSKA (reference sequence). CDR3 size: 15 residues. CDR3 amino acids: CSATSWVLNTDTQYF. The CDR3 region has the DNA TGCAGTGCTACCAGCTGGGTATTAAACACAGATACGCAGTATTTT.

The gene calls are TRBV24-1 and TRBJ2-1, with D perhaps TRBD1 (6 bases). V lost 4 bases and J 7 bases, leaving 16 bases between the germline ends. Germline-derived CDR1 and CDR2 are KGHDR and SFDVKD. The CDR3 length is 15 residues. The CDR3 loop is CATSDYGQGLNEQFF. CDR3 nucleotide sequence: TGTGCCACCAGTGACTACGGGCAGGGGTTGAATGAGCAGTTCTTC.

The chain carries TRBV25-1 and TRBJ1-3; D gene ambiguous. Germline V lookup: CDR1 MGHDK, CDR2 SYGVNS. The CDR3 sequence is 13 residues long. Trimming stripped 6 bases from V and 1 base from J, with 7 bases between. CDR3 sequence reads: CASSAVSGNTIYF. CDR3 nucleotides: TGTGCCAGCAGCGCAGTATCTGGAAACACCATATATTTT.

This chain uses TRBV3-1 with TRBJ2-5; D is undetermined. The CDR3 contains 13 residues. Deletions cut 4 bases from V and 5 bases from J, with 11 bases between. The germline gives CDR1 LGHDT, CDR2 YNNKEL (reference sequence). The CDR3 loop reads CASSLRSLETQYF. The CDR3 DNA follows: TGTGCCAGCAGCCTCCGGAGTTTGGAGACCCAGTACTTC.

This clonotype was observed a handful of times. The chain has TRBV20-1 and TRBJ1-2, with a possible D match to TRBD1 (5 bases). V shed 5 bases and J shed 6 bases, with 19 bases lying between them. The length of the CDR3 is 14 residues. Germline CDR1 DFQATT, CDR2 SNEGSKA (reference sequence). CDR3 DNA sequence: TGCAGTGCTTCTGAGGGGATGTGGAAGGATGGCTACACCTTC. It specifies CSASEGMWKDGYTF.

In its sample, this clonotype was seen a few times. This rearrangement joins TRBV10-1 to TRBJ2-1; D unresolved. CDR1 and CDR2 from the germline V gene are WNHNN and SYGVQD (reference sequence). The V end lost 5 bases, the J end lost 6 bases, and 14 bases lay between the germline ends. The CDR3 runs to 14 residues. CDR3 sequence reads: CASSFYRGSNEQFF. CDR3 bases: TGCGCCAGCAGTTTTTATCGAGGCTCCAATGAGCAGTTCTTC.

This clonotype was counted ten times or more. The chain carries TRBV20-1 and TRBJ2-7; no clear D gene. V lost 2 bases, J lost 3 bases, and 11 bases lay in between. The CDR3 totals 13 residues. Germline V gene data show CDR1 as DFQATT and CDR2 as SNEGSKA (reference sequence). Here the CDR3 reads CSARQIEFYEQYF. The CDR3 nucleotides read TGCAGTGCTAGACAAATCGAGTTCTACGAGCAGTACTTC.

This clonotype has a handful of counts. V and J are TRBV7-8 and TRBJ2-7, with D unresolved. Deletions cut 2 bases from V and 5 bases from J, with 7 bases between. Germline V lookup: CDR1 SGHVS, CDR2 FQNEAQ. The CDR3 loop spans 12 amino acids. DNA for the CDR3: TGTGCCAGCAGCTTATTCGTCCACGAGCAGTACTTC. The encoded protein is CASSLFVHEQYF.

J is TRBJ2-2 and V is TRBV29-1; 8 bases match TRBD1. V gave up 3 bases and J gave up 4 bases; unmatched junction bases: 10. The germline CDR1 and CDR2 sequences are SQVTM and ANQGSEA. The CDR3 is 16 amino acids. CDR3 sequence reads: CSVELLGQGSTGELFF. CDR3 coding DNA: TGCAGCGTTGAGTTACTCGGACAGGGATCCACCGGGGAGCTGTTTTTT.